A single T cell receptor (beta chain) is shown here with its context. What it recognizes is unknown. V was clipped by 6 bases and J by 6 bases, with 21 bases between them. The CDR3 is made up of 15 amino acids. Germline-derived CDR1 and CDR2 are SGHRS and YFSETQ. An input of about 0.45 to 1 ug of RNA was subjected to reverse transcription using random hexamers. An immunoSEQ multiplex PCR generated amplified TCR beta CDR3 products spanning 54 Vbeta and 13 Jbeta. TCRdb ran MiXCR on the immunoSEQ multiplex PCR reads and lists one entry per CDR3 protein. The sample gives fewer than 150,000 distinct CDR3 sequences, over 90% of which show up once; more than 0.15% is in the top ten. The data stem from a study of CD8 T cells in Susac syndrome. Study-wide results and limits: Acknowledgment was made by the study that its TCR sequencing and HLA analysis involved a relatively small number of individuals. Within total CD8+ repertoires, over 15 Susac-specific public clones were found, and within CD8+ TEMRA repertoires, a few. The study found that Susac CD8+ clonal expansion peaked in TEMRA cells and active patients.

The chain has TRBV5-1 and TRBJ1-2; tentative D call: TRBD1 (6 bases). The TCR was taken from a human donor with Susac syndrome. Sequences were obtained from CD8+ T cells from PBMCs. The CDR3 spells CASNHGAFRQDGYTF. CDR3 nucleotides: TGCGCCAGCAACCATGGGGCCTTTAGACAGGATGGCTACACCTTC.